The T cell receptor beta chain described here comes from a study of regulatory T cells in long-lasting Graves disease. Turning to the study itself: With positive TSH receptor antibodies and over 5 years of antithyroid drugs, Graves' disease was considered persistent.

Time point noted: persistent/refractory GD, antithyroid drugs over 5 years with positive TRAb. RNA extracted from PBMCs served as the sequencing template. The guidelines of the American Thyroid Association were the basis for diagnosing Graves' disease. Both iRepertoire HTBI primers and Arm-PCR of CDR3 regions were used to build the TCR beta libraries. TCRdb recomputed calls from the multiplex PCR reads with MiXCR, one row per CDR3 protein. In the table there are about 660,000 distinct CDR3 sequences, about 32% of which are singletons. In the case of this clonotype: What it recognizes is unknown.

Study-level findings and limits: Since the sample size was small, accuracy may have been reduced. More public clonotypes were shared by persistent patients (2,741) than by new patients (more than 950).

The TCR was taken from a female donor with Graves disease. Sequenced here: peripheral blood mononuclear cells (PBMCs), sampled when the disease was refractory, from a patient treated with antithyroid drugs.

The CDR3 DNA follows: TGTGCCAGCTCCCCAGGGGGCCGTTTGAACACCGGGGAGCTGTTTTTT. It yields the protein CASSPGGRLNTGELFF. This chain connects TRBV18 to TRBJ2-2; 8 nucleotides agree with TRBD1. With 6 bases clipped from V and 1 base from J, the junction kept 7 bases outside the gene matches. This CDR3 spans 16 amino acids. The germline CDR1 and CDR2 sequences are KGHSH and LQKENI.